These 30 T cell receptor beta chains originate from one sample sequenced in a study of shared clonotypes between healthy human individuals. Produced via immunoSEQ multiplex PCR; TCRdb's table is partial and in-frame only. Of some 2 million clones listed, around 96% were seen once; the top ten hold roughly 1%. Naive CD8 cells lacked CD45RO and underwent positive selection for CCR7, leaving out terminally differentiated effector memory CD45RA+ cells. Sequenced input: naive CD8+ T cells sorted from blood. All receptors come from a man younger than 35 in good health.

In regard to this clone: The sample holds other DNA sequences that translate to the same CDR3. The V and J genes are TRBV7-9 and TRBJ2-7, with TRBD1 matching 8 bases. V was clipped by 5 bases and J by 2 bases; unmatched bases: 5. Looked up from germline, CDR1 is SEHNR and CDR2 is FQNEAQ (reference sequence). This CDR3 spans 14 amino acids. CDR3 sequence reads: CASSPPGQAYEQYF. CDR3 coding DNA: TGTGCCAGCAGCCCCCCGGGACAGGCCTACGAGCAGTACTTC.

This rearrangement joins TRBV27 to TRBJ1-6; D might be TRBD1 (5 bases). This CDR3 spans 15 amino acids. In germline, CDR1 is MNHEY, CDR2 SMNVEV (reference sequence). V was pared by 3 bases and J by 2 bases, with 8 bases between. The CDR3 protein is CASSFRGTYNSPLHF. DNA of the CDR3: TGTGCCAGCAGTTTTCGGGGGACCTATAATTCACCCCTCCACTTT.

V usage is TRBV7-8 and J usage is TRBJ1-2; tentatively, D is TRBD1 (5 bases). Trimming cost V 5 bases and J 10 bases, with 20 bases left between them. CDR1 SGHVS and CDR2 FQNEAQ come from the germline V gene. The CDR3 spans 14 residues. The CDR3, as DNA: TGTGCCAGCAGCGCCGGGGGACTCAGAGGTACCTACACCTTC. Translated, it gives CASSAGGLRGTYTF.

Comments on this clone: This sample includes further DNA sequences coding for the same CDR3. The chain carries TRBV4-1 and TRBJ2-1; no definite D call. Germline assignment: CDR1 MGHRA and CDR2 YSYEKL. V was shortened by 0 bases and J by 7 bases, with 7 bases between the two germline ends. The CDR3 consists of 13 residues. DNA for the CDR3: TGCGCCAGCAGCCAAGATCCAGATAATGAGCAGTTCTTC. The encoded protein is CASSQDPDNEQFF.

The chain employs TRBV19 and TRBJ1-5; no clear D gene. The CDR3 is 14 residues long. Deletions cut 7 bases from V and 2 bases from J, with 12 bases between. Germline CDR1 reads LNHDA; CDR2 reads SQIVND (reference sequence). The CDR3 DNA reads as TGTGCCAGTACGAGGTGGGAGGGCAATCAGCCCCAGCATTTT. This gives the protein CASTRWEGNQPQHF.

With respect to this clone: At one boundary the junction diverges from the germline segment, which might be a read error. The rearrangement joins TRBV20-1 to TRBJ1-2; D remains ambiguous. This CDR3 is built from 11 residues. CDR1 is DFQATT, CDR2 SNEGSKA, per germline (reference sequence). CDR3 region: CSARDYGPLSF. CDR3 bases: TGCAGTGCTAGAGATTACGGACCCCTATCCTTC.

The CDR3 DNA sequence: TGCGCCAGCAGCTTCGACTTCTACGAGCAGTACTTC. Translated: CASSFDFYEQYF. This rearrangement joins TRBV5-1 to TRBJ2-7; D not resolved. This CDR3 is built from 12 residues. The V gene lost 2 bases and the J gene lost 3 bases, with 6 bases spanning the gap. CDR1 SGHRS and CDR2 YFSETQ come from the germline V gene.

The gene calls are TRBV2 and TRBJ2-7; no clear D. The CDR3 length is 14 residues. The V gene lost 2 bases and the J gene lost 4 bases, with 12 bases spanning the gap. The germline V gene encodes CDR1 SNHLY and CDR2 FYNNEI. The CDR3 sequence: CASSEFQETYEQYF. CDR3 bases: TGTGCCAGCAGTGAATTCCAGGAAACTTACGAGCAGTACTTC.

This clone was recorded once. V is TRBV7-9 and J is TRBJ2-1, with 10 nucleotides matching TRBD1. Trimming cost V 3 bases and J 5 bases; bases outside gene matches: 4. Germline V gene lookup returns CDR1 SEHNR and CDR2 FQNEAQ (reference sequence). This CDR3 is 15 amino acids long. CDR3 sequence: CASSLGQGRNNEQFF. Written as DNA, the CDR3 is TGTGCCAGCAGCTTGGGACAGGGGAGAAACAATGAGCAGTTCTTC. The full variable domain, with the rest looked up from reference TRBV7-9 and TRBJ2-1, is DTGVSQNPRHKITKRGQNVTFRCDPISEHNRLYWYRQTLGQGPEFLTYFQNEAQLEKSRLLSDRFSAERPKGSFSTLEIQRTEQGDSAMYLCASSLGQGRNNEQFFGPGTRLTVL.

This rearrangement joins TRBV28 to TRBJ2-1; 10 bases are shared with TRBD1. CDR1 MDHEN and CDR2 SYDVKM come from the germline V gene. The ends lost 5 bases at V and 4 bases at J; junction bases unmatched: 11. This CDR3 comprises 17 residues. This CDR3 is CASSRPVDRGLYNEQFF. CDR3 coding DNA: TGTGCCAGCAGTAGACCCGTGGACAGGGGGTTATACAATGAGCAGTTCTTC. Filled out from reference TRBV28 and TRBJ2-1, the complete variable domain reads DVKVTQSSRYLVKRTGEKVFLECVQDMDHENMFWYRQDPGLGLRLIYFSYDVKMKEKGDIPEGYSVSREKKERFSLILESASTNQTSMYLCASSRPVDRGLYNEQFFGPGTRLTVL.

This chain links TRBV11-2 with TRBJ2-7, with 9 bases that match TRBD2. Germline V gene data show CDR1 as SGHAT and CDR2 as FQNNGV. The J segment lost 2 bases and the V segment lost 0 bases, leaving 8 bases of the junction unmatched. CDR3 size: 17 residues. In nucleotides, the CDR3 is TGTGCCAGCAGCTTAGATGGGGCGGGAGGGAATCCCTACGAGCAGTACTTC. Protein product: CASSLDGAGGNPYEQYF.

In regard to this clone: The sample has other DNA sequences that encode this CDR3 too. The V call is TRBV7-9, the J call TRBJ2-7; D not certain. The germline CDR1 and CDR2 sequences are SEHNR and FQNEAQ (reference sequence). V lost 5 bases to trimming and J lost 2 bases, with 7 bases between them. This CDR3 contains 12 residues. CDR3 DNA: TGTGCCAGCAGCGGTACGGCCTACGAGCAGTACTTC. This sequence encodes CASSGTAYEQYF.

The J gene is TRBJ2-5, the V gene TRBV11-1; D is ambiguous. CDR1 is SGHAT and CDR2 is FQDESV in the germline V gene (reference sequence). Trimming left V 0 bases short and J 4 bases short, with 6 bases between. CDR3 length: 13 amino acids. The CDR3 region has the DNA TGTGCCAGCAGCTTAGCCTCGGGAGAGACCCAGTACTTC. Protein: CASSLASGETQYF.

V is TRBV6-5 and J is TRBJ1-2, with D hard to call. Looked up from germline, CDR1 is MNHEY and CDR2 is SVGAGI. This CDR3 contains 13 residues. The ends were cut back, 6 bases at V and 8 bases at J, with 16 bases in the middle. CDR3 coding DNA: TGTGCCAGCAGGGACTCTCTCACCACCGGCTACACCTTC. Residues: CASRDSLTTGYTF.

The CDR3 region is CASSLKGAHYEQYF. Here the CDR3 DNA reads TGCGCCAGCAGCTTGAAGGGGGCCCACTACGAGCAGTACTTC. This chain uses TRBV5-1 with TRBJ2-7, with 7 bases identical to TRBD1. Looked up from germline, CDR1 is SGHRS and CDR2 is YFSETQ. With V trimmed by 1 base and J by 3 bases, 4 bases remained unmatched. This CDR3 spans 14 amino acids.

The chain has TRBV5-1 and TRBJ2-7, with D perhaps matching TRBD2 (6 bases). V was pared by 9 bases and J by 2 bases, with 15 bases between. Germline V lookup: CDR1 SGHRS, CDR2 YFSETQ. The length of the CDR3 is 13 residues. CDR3: CATRRDSTYEQYF. The CDR3, as DNA: TGCGCCACCCGGAGGGACTCAACCTACGAGCAGTACTTC.

The chain joins TRBV7-9 to TRBJ1-2; perhaps TRBD1 as D (6 bases). Trimming took 1 base from V and 3 from J, leaving 15 bases between them. The CDR3 loop spans 16 amino acids. The germline gives CDR1 SEHNR, CDR2 FQNEAQ (reference sequence). The CDR3 sequence: CASSLVLGDMHYGYTF. The DNA for the CDR3 is TGTGCCAGCAGCTTAGTGCTTGGGGACATGCACTATGGCTACACCTTC. The full variable domain, in which reference TRBV7-9 and TRBJ1-2 provide the parts outside the CDR3, is DTGVSQNPRHKITKRGQNVTFRCDPISEHNRLYWYRQTLGQGPEFLTYFQNEAQLEKSRLLSDRFSAERPKGSFSTLEIQRTEQGDSAMYLCASSLVLGDMHYGYTFGSGTRLTVV.

This chain joins TRBV5-1 and TRBJ2-3, with 14 bases matching TRBD2. The germline V gene has CDR1 SGHRS and CDR2 YFSETQ. The CDR3 totals 18 residues. V shed 4 bases and J 4 bases; nucleotides not matched to a gene: 11. CDR3 protein: CASSSGLAGGRLADTQYF. DNA of the CDR3: TGCGCCAGCAGCAGCGGACTAGCGGGAGGCCGACTAGCAGATACGCAGTATTTT.

The chain combines TRBV9 with TRBJ1-1; 7 bases are shared with TRBD1. J lost 0 bases, V lost 3 bases, and 8 bases had no gene match. This CDR3 has 16 amino acids. Germline CDR1 SGDLS, CDR2 YYNGEE. CDR3 in DNA: TGTGCCAGCAGCGCATCACGGGACAGAGTGAACACTGAAGCTTTCTTT. Translating gives CASSASRDRVNTEAFF. The whole variable domain, filled in from reference TRBV9 and TRBJ1-1, reads DSGVTQTPKHLITATGQRVTLRCSPRSGDLSVYWYQQSLDQGLQFLIQYYNGEERAKGNILERFSAQQFPDLHSELNLSSLELGDSALYFCASSASRDRVNTEAFFGQGTRLTVV.

V usage is TRBV30 and J usage is TRBJ1-1; D unresolved. Germline V gene lookup returns CDR1 GTSNPN and CDR2 SVGIG (reference sequence). The ends were cut back, 8 bases at V and 1 base at J, with 14 bases in the middle. There are 13 residues in the CDR3. The CDR3 DNA is TGTGCCGTAGCTAGTGTGGGGAACACTGAAGCTTTCTTT. Residues: CAVASVGNTEAFF.

V gene TRBV10-1 combines with J gene TRBJ2-3; the match to TRBD1 covers 9 bases. With 6 bases clipped from V and 4 bases from J, the junction kept 5 bases outside the gene matches. The germline CDR1 and CDR2 sequences are WNHNN and SYGVQD (reference sequence). CDR3 length equals 14 residues. The CDR3 DNA reads as TGCGCCAGCAGCTACAGGGGGCCCGCAGATACGCAGTATTTT. This codes for CASSYRGPADTQYF.

To note about this clone: Other DNA variants within this sample encode the same CDR3. The rearrangement links TRBV7-9 to TRBJ2-7; tentatively, D is TRBD2 (5 bases). The CDR3 covers 12 residues. Per germline, CDR1 SEHNR and CDR2 FQNEAQ (reference sequence). Trimming took 3 bases from V and 4 from J, leaving 7 bases between them. In DNA form, the CDR3 reads TGTGCCAGCAGCTTGGGAGAATACGAGCAGTACTTC. Translating it yields CASSLGEYEQYF.

This clone showed up just once. The CDR3 DNA is TGTGCCAGCAGCCCGAAGGGGCGGGGGGAAGAGACCCAGTACTTC. Protein product: CASSPKGRGEETQYF. J is TRBJ2-5 and V is TRBV7-9; 8 bases agree with TRBD2. With V trimmed by 5 bases and J by 3 bases, 8 bases remained unmatched. The CDR3 is 15 residues long. From germline, CDR1 is SEHNR and CDR2 FQNEAQ (reference sequence).

The chain couples TRBV5-4 to TRBJ2-4; 8 positions agree with TRBD1. The germline CDR1 and CDR2 sequences are SGHNT and YYREEE (reference sequence). The trim removed 5 bases at V and 6 bases at J, leaving 10 bases unmatched. CDR3 length: 15 residues. This chain's CDR3 is CASSRSSGQGNIQYF. In DNA, the CDR3 is TGTGCCAGCAGTCGCTCGTCCGGACAGGGAAACATTCAGTACTTC.

The chain employs TRBV6-4 and TRBJ2-1; 9 nucleotides align to TRBD1. The CDR3 has 15 amino acids. V lost 7 bases, J lost 6 bases, and 10 bases stayed unmatched. The V gene's germline CDR1 is MRHNA and CDR2 SNTAGT. CDR3 sequence: CASKYRDRVINEQFF. The DNA for the CDR3 is TGTGCCAGCAAGTATAGGGACAGGGTAATCAATGAGCAGTTCTTC.

The V gene is TRBV6-1, the J gene TRBJ2-7; tentatively, D is TRBD2 (6 bases). This CDR3 region has 14 residues. V shed 11 bases and J shed 2 bases, with 19 bases lying between them. The germline V gene encodes CDR1 MNHNS and CDR2 SASEGT. CDR3 region: CAGGEPSATYEQYF. In DNA, the CDR3 is TGTGCCGGTGGAGAACCTAGCGCTACCTACGAGCAGTACTTC.

This chain connects TRBV2 to TRBJ2-7; 8 nucleotides match TRBD2. This CDR3 comprises 14 residues. Germline CDR1 is SNHLY and CDR2 is FYNNEI. Trimming cost V 7 bases and J 1 base; bases outside gene matches: 6. The CDR3 DNA follows: TGTGCCAGCATCCCCGGGACTAGTTCCTACGAGCAGTACTTC. This gives the protein CASIPGTSSYEQYF.

The V gene is TRBV27, the J gene TRBJ2-2, with D possibly matching TRBD2 (6 bases). Trimming stripped 8 bases from V and 2 bases from J, with 18 bases between. The CDR3 is 16 residues long. Germline V lookup: CDR1 MNHEY, CDR2 SMNVEV (reference sequence). The CDR3 DNA sequence: TGTGCCAGCCTCCCGGGGCTAGCGTATAACACCGGGGAGCTGTTTTTT. Translation gives CASLPGLAYNTGELFF.

CDR3 sequence reads: CASSPPGGVNEQFF. The CDR3 DNA reads TGTGCCAGCAGCCCCCCCGGGGGGGTAAACGAGCAGTTCTTC. The chain recombines TRBV6-5 with TRBJ2-1; 8 bases agree with TRBD2. This CDR3 is built from 14 residues. The germline CDR1 and CDR2 sequences are MNHEY and SVGAGI. The J segment lost 10 bases and the V segment lost 6 bases, leaving 11 bases of the junction unmatched.

The chain couples TRBV19 to TRBJ2-1; 9 bases map to TRBD1. This CDR3 contains 14 residues. Germline lookup yields CDR1 LNHDA and CDR2 SQIVND (reference sequence). The trim removed 1 base at V and 9 bases at J, leaving 4 bases unmatched. For the CDR3, the DNA is TGTGCCAGTAGTATAGTGGGGACAGGGTCTGAGCAGTTCTTC. Residues: CASSIVGTGSEQFF.